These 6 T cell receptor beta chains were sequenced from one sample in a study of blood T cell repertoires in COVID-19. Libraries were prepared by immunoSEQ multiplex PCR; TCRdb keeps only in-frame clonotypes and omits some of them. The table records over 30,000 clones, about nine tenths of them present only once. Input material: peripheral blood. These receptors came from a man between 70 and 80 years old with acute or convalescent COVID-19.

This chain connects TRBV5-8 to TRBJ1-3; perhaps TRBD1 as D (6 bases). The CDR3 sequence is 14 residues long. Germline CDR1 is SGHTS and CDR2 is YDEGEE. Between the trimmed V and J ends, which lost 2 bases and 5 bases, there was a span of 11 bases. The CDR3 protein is CASSFGQTRNTIYF. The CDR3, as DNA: TGTGCCAGCAGCTTCGGACAGACCCGAAACACCATATATTTT.

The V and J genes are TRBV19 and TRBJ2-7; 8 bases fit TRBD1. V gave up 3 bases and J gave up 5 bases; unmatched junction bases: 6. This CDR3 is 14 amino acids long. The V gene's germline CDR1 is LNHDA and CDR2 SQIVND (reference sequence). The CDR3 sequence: CASSMTGVRDEQYF. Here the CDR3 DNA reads TGTGCCAGTAGTATGACAGGGGTGAGGGACGAGCAGTACTTC.

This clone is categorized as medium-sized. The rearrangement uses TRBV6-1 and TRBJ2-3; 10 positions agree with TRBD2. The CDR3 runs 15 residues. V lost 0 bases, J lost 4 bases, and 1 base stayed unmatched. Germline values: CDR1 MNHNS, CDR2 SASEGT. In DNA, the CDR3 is TGTGCCAGCAGTGAAGCGCTAGCGGGAGCAGATACGCAGTATTTT. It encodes CASSEALAGADTQYF.

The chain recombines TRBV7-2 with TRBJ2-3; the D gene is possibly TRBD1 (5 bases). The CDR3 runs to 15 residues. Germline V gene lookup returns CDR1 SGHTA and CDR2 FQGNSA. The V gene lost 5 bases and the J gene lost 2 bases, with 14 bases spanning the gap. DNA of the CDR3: TGTGCCAGCAGCCCCCGTGGGGCCCACACAGATACGCAGTATTTT. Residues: CASSPRGAHTDTQYF.

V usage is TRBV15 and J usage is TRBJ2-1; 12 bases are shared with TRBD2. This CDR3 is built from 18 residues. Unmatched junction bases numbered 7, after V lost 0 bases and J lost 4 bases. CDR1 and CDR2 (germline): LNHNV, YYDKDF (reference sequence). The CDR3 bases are TGTGCCACCAGCAGAGATGCGGGACTAGCGGGTCTATACAATGAGCAGTTCTTC. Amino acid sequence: CATSRDAGLAGLYNEQFF. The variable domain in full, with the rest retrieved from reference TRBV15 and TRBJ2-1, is DAMVIQNPRYQVTQFGKPVTLSCSQTLNHNVMYWYQQKSSQAPKLLFHYYDKDFNNEADTPDNFQSRRPNTSFCFLDIRSPGLGDTAMYLCATSRDAGLAGLYNEQFFGPGTRLTVL.

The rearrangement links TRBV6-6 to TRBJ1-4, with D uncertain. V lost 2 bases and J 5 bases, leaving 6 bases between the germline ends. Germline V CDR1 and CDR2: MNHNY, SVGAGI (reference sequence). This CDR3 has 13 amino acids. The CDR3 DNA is TGTGCCAGCAGTTACGCCAGAAATGAAAAACTGTTTTTT. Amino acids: CASSYARNEKLFF.